This T cell receptor beta chain was obtained from a study of cytomegalovirus exposure and HLA in healthy donors. General study points: Reported performance of the classifier showed diagnosis of cytomegalovirus status with high specificity and sensitivity. A later analysis reportedly identified an Asian-associated ancestry cluster as carrying fewer N-insertions than the roughly 720-donor mean.

The study ran its PCR with 60 Vbeta and 13 Jbeta primers. Repertoires were generated with immunoSEQ multiplex PCR, while TCRdb's copy carries only in-frame clones and drops some. The sample records 100,000 to 150,000 clones, roughly four fifths being singletons. CDR1 and CDR2 (germline): SGHAT, FQNNGV. J was trimmed by 10 bases and V by 4 bases; bases with no gene match: 15. CDR3 size: 15 residues. In this sample, this clone turned up a few times. Its target is unknown. Sequences were obtained from PBMCs. V and J are TRBV11-2 and TRBJ1-1, with TRBD1 matching 7 bases. The TCR was taken from a woman in her forties in good health and CMV-seropositive. CDR3 in amino acids: CASSSLRDRISGAFF. Here the CDR3 DNA reads TGTGCCAGCAGCTCACTCCGGGACAGAATTTCGGGAGCTTTCTTT.